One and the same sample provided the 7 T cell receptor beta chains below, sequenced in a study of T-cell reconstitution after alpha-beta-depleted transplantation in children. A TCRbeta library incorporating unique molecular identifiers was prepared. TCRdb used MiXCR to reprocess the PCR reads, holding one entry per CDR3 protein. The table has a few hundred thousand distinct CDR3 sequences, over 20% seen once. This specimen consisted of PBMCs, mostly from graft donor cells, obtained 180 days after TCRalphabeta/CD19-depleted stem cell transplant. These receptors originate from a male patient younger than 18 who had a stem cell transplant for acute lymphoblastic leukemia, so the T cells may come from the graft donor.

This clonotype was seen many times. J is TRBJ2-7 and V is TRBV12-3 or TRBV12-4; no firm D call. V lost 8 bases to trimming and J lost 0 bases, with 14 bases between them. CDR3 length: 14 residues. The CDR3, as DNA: TGTGCCAGCTCCGATAGGGCACACTCCTACGAGCAGTACTTC. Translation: CASSDRAHSYEQYF.

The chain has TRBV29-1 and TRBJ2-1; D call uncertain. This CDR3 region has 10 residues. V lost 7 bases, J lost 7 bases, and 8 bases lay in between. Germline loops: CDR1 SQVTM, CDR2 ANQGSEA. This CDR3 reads CSGIINEQFF. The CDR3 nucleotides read TGCAGCGGTATCATTAATGAGCAGTTCTTC.

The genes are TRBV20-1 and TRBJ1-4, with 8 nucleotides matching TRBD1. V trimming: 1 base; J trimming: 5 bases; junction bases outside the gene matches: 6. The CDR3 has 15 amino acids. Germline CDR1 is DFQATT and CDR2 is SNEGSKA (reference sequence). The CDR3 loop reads CSARGGDRNNEKLFF. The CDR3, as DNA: TGCAGTGCTAGAGGGGGGGACAGGAACAATGAAAAACTGTTTTTT.

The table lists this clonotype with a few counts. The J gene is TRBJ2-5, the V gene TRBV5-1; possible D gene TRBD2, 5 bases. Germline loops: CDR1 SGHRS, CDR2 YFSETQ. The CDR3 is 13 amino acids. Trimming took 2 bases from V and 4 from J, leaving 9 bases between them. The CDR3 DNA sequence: TGCGCCAGCAGCTTTCGACTAAGAGAGACCCAGTACTTC. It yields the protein CASSFRLRETQYF.

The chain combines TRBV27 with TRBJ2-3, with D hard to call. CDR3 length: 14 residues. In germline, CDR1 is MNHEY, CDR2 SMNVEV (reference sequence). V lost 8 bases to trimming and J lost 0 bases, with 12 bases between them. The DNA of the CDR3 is TGTGCCAGCGGCGAACTACTTAGCACAGATACGCAGTATTTT. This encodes CASGELLSTDTQYF.

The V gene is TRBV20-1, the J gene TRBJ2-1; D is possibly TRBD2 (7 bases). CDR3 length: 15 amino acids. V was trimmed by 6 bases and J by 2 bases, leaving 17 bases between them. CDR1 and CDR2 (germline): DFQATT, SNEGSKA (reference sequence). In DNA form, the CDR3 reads TGCAGTGCCCGGGGGGCTAGCGCCCCCTACAATGAGCAGTTCTTC. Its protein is CSARGASAPYNEQFF.

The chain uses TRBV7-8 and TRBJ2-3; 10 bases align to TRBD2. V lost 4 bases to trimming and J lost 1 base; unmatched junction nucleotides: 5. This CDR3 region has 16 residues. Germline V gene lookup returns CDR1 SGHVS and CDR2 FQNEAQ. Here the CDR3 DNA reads TGTGCCAGCAGCTCCTCCGGGACTAGCGGCACAGATACGCAGTATTTT. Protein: CASSSSGTSGTDTQYF.